The 30 T cell receptor beta chains below all came from one sample that was sequenced in a study of blood T cell repertoires in COVID-19. Some clones are missing from TCRdb's copy, which holds only in-frame ones; the method was immunoSEQ multiplex PCR. Of about 59,000 clones detected, about 93% appear once; the ten largest clones hold approximately 15%. Sequences were obtained from peripheral blood. The receptors stem from a man of 80 years or more with acute or convalescent COVID-19.

The CDR3: CASSYAQGRGYTF. The CDR3 nucleotides are TGTGCCAGCAGTTACGCGCAGGGTAGAGGCTACACCTTC. The gene calls are TRBV6-5 and TRBJ1-2; D perhaps matches TRBD1 (5 bases). Germline values: CDR1 MNHEY, CDR2 SVGAGI. The CDR3 runs to 13 residues. V lost 2 bases and J 8 bases, leaving 12 bases between the germline ends.

The rearrangement joins TRBV12-3 or TRBV12-4 to TRBJ1-2; D is ambiguous. The CDR3 totals 12 residues. Trimming left V 3 bases short and J 8 bases short, with 10 bases between. The CDR3 nucleotides read TGTGCCAGCAGTTTGACCAGCGGCGGCTACACCTTC. Amino acids: CASSLTSGGYTF.

This clone was observed once. The chain has TRBV30 and TRBJ2-7, with 11 bases that match TRBD1. V shed 3 bases, J shed 3 bases, and the junction held 1 base outside the gene matches. From germline, CDR1 is GTSNPN and CDR2 SVGIG (reference sequence). This CDR3 has 13 amino acids. CDR3 sequence (DNA): TGTGCCTGGAGGGACAGGGGGCGCTACGAGCAGTACTTC. Translated: CAWRDRGRYEQYF.

This rearrangement joins TRBV4-2 to TRBJ2-1; 8 bases match TRBD2. CDR3 length equals 17 residues. Germline V gives CDR1 LGHNA, CDR2 YNFKEQ. V shed 1 base and J 6 bases; nucleotides not matched to a gene: 11. CDR3 amino acids: CASSQGPGGEGLNEQFF. The DNA for the CDR3 is TGTGCCAGCAGCCAAGGGCCGGGGGGGGAGGGACTCAATGAGCAGTTCTTC.

This clone was recorded once. The V and J genes are TRBV7-6 and TRBJ2-7; 10 bases are a match to TRBD1. CDR3 length equals 15 residues. In germline, CDR1 is SGHVS, CDR2 FNYEAQ. V was pared by 5 bases and J by 2 bases, with 6 bases of the junction left unmatched. CDR3 bases: TGTGCCAGCAGCGCCCAGACAGGGGGCCCCTACGAGCAGTACTTC. It codes for CASSAQTGGPYEQYF.

The chain employs TRBV3-1 (or the pseudogene TRBV3-2) and TRBJ1-6; D remains unclear. In germline, CDR1 is LGHDT, CDR2 YNNKEL (reference sequence). V lost 1 base, J lost 7 bases, and 8 bases lay in between. The CDR3 has 14 amino acids. The CDR3 DNA reads as TGTGCCAGCAGCCAAGTAAGTGGCAATTCACCCCTCCACTTT. This translates into CASSQVSGNSPLHF.

The chain is built from TRBV5-4 and TRBJ1-1; perhaps TRBD1 as D (5 bases). Germline V gives CDR1 SGHNT, CDR2 YYREEE (reference sequence). The CDR3 has 18 residues. V was pared by 4 bases and J by 1 base, with 23 bases between. As DNA, the CDR3 is TGTGCCAGCAGCCCCAGGAGGGGCGCGTTGGGGAGGAACACTGAAGCTTTCTTT. Protein: CASSPRRGALGRNTEAFF. Combining the CDR3 with reference TRBV5-4 and TRBJ1-1 gives the whole variable domain ETGVTQSPTHLIKTRGQQVTLRCSSQSGHNTVSWYQQALGQGPQFIFQYYREEENGRGNFPPRFSGLQFPNYSSELNVNALELDDSALYLCASSPRRGALGRNTEAFFGQGTRLTVV.

The J gene is TRBJ2-2, the V gene TRBV19, with TRBD2 identical over 7 bases. V lost 7 bases, J lost 7 bases, and 12 bases stayed unmatched. The germline V gene has CDR1 LNHDA and CDR2 SQIVND (reference sequence). The CDR3 runs to 15 residues. The CDR3 DNA is TGTGCCAGTATCAAGAAAAGCGGGGAAGGCGGGGAGCTGTTTTTT. It translates to CASIKKSGEGGELFF.

This clone showed up just once. The V and J genes are TRBV6-5 and TRBJ1-2; D possibly corresponds to TRBD1 (5 bases). The germline gives CDR1 MNHEY, CDR2 SVGAGI. V shed 5 bases and J shed 0 bases, with 7 bases lying between them. This CDR3 region has 13 residues. The CDR3 spells CASSPTANYGYTF. The CDR3 nucleotides read TGTGCCAGCAGTCCGACAGCTAACTATGGCTACACCTTC.

This clone was picked up one time. The rearrangement joins TRBV7-3 to TRBJ2-1; unclear D gene. The CDR3 covers 13 residues. The germline V gene has CDR1 SGHTA and CDR2 FQGTGA. V was clipped by 0 bases and J by 6 bases, with 6 bases between them. The CDR3 loop is CASSLTYVNEQFF. The CDR3 coding sequence is TGTGCCAGCAGCTTAACGTATGTCAATGAGCAGTTCTTC.

The V call is TRBV10-3, the J call TRBJ2-1; possible D gene TRBD2, 7 bases. The CDR3 consists of 18 residues. Germline assignment: CDR1 ENHRY and CDR2 SYGVKD. V lost 0 bases and J 3 bases, leaving 18 bases between the germline ends. This chain's CDR3 is CAISESTRGGAYYNEQFF. The CDR3 DNA reads as TGTGCCATCAGTGAGTCTACCCGTGGGGGGGCCTACTACAATGAGCAGTTCTTC.

The chain couples TRBV24-1 to TRBJ2-3; D might be TRBD1 (5 bases). Trimming removed 4 bases at V and 2 bases at J, with 9 bases between. This CDR3 has 14 residues. The germline V gene encodes CDR1 KGHDR and CDR2 SFDVKD. CDR3 DNA sequence: TGTGCCACCAGTGACAGGGTTTCCACAGATACGCAGTATTTT. Amino acids: CATSDRVSTDTQYF.

CDR3 coding DNA: TGTGCCAGCAGTGAAGCATTTAGCGGGGGGGGCGATACGCAGTATTTT. This translates into CASSEAFSGGGDTQYF. The chain recombines TRBV2 with TRBJ2-3; 11 bases match TRBD2. The CDR3 consists of 16 residues. J was trimmed by 6 bases and V by 0 bases; bases with no gene match: 5. Germline CDR1 reads SNHLY; CDR2 reads FYNNEI.

The V and J genes are TRBV10-3 and TRBJ1-3; possible D gene TRBD1, 6 bases. From germline, CDR1 is ENHRY and CDR2 SYGVKD. V lost 0 bases to trimming and J lost 3 bases, with 12 bases between them. This CDR3 contains 16 residues. As DNA, the CDR3 is TGTGCCATCAGTGAGTCGGTGGGGGCAGGTGGAAACACCATATATTTT. Residues: CAISESVGAGGNTIYF.

This clone occurred once. The chain couples TRBV6-5 to TRBJ1-2; D is unresolved. This CDR3 contains 15 residues. V was shortened by 0 bases and J by 2 bases, with 10 bases between the two germline ends. The germline V gene encodes CDR1 MNHEY and CDR2 SVGAGI. CDR3 residues: CASSYSSSSNYGYTF. DNA of the CDR3: TGTGCCAGCAGTTACTCTAGTTCTTCCAACTATGGCTACACCTTC.

The chain joins TRBV18 to TRBJ1-1, with 9 bases lining up with TRBD1. Germline CDR1 KGHSH, CDR2 LQKENI. The V gene end was trimmed by 3 bases and the J gene end by 4 bases; junction bases not matched to a gene: 9. This CDR3 contains 16 residues. In DNA, the CDR3 is TGTGCCAGCTCACCCGGGACAGGGAGGGCGAGCACTGAAGCTTTCTTT. It yields the protein CASSPGTGRASTEAFF.

The chain's CDR3 is CASSPWTSAGETQYF. The DNA for the CDR3 is TGTGCCAGCAGCCCTTGGACTTCGGCGGGGGAGACCCAGTACTTC. J is TRBJ2-5 and V is TRBV5-4; possibly TRBD2 for D (6 bases). The ends were cut back, 4 bases at V and 5 bases at J, with 18 bases in the middle. From germline, CDR1 is SGHNT and CDR2 YYREEE (reference sequence). The length of the CDR3 is 15 residues. Together with reference TRBV5-4 and TRBJ2-5, the CDR3 gives the full variable domain: ETGVTQSPTHLIKTRGQQVTLRCSSQSGHNTVSWYQQALGQGPQFIFQYYREEENGRGNFPPRFSGLQFPNYSSELNVNALELDDSALYLCASSPWTSAGETQYFGPGTRLLVL.

This clone was seen once. The identical CDR3 is also encoded by other nucleotide sequences in the sample. CDR3 sequence: CASSPGGNQPQHF. In nucleotides, the CDR3 is TGTGCCAGCTCACCGGGGGGGAATCAGCCCCAGCATTTT. The V call is TRBV18, the J call TRBJ1-5; tentatively, D is TRBD1 (5 bases). CDR3 length equals 13 residues. The germline V gene has CDR1 KGHSH and CDR2 LQKENI. Trimming cost V 3 bases and J 4 bases, with 7 bases left between them. The full variable domain, with the rest looked up from reference TRBV18 and TRBJ1-5, is NAGVMQNPRHLVRRRGQEARLRCSPMKGHSHVYWYRQLPEEGLKFMVYLQKENIIDESGMPKERFSAEFPKEGPSILRIQQVVRGDSAAYFCASSPGGNQPQHFGDGTRLSIL.

This clone was detected only once. The chain combines TRBV24-1 with TRBJ2-3; 14 bases are a match to TRBD2. The V gene's germline CDR1 is KGHDR and CDR2 SFDVKD. This CDR3 has 19 amino acids. V lost 4 bases and J lost 0; bases outside the gene matches: 8. The CDR3 spells CATSDPGLAGDSSTDTQYF. CDR3 sequence (DNA): TGTGCCACCAGTGACCCGGGACTAGCGGGGGATTCTAGCACAGATACGCAGTATTTT.

The CDR3 spells CASSPGGRAQNTGELFF. The DNA of the CDR3 is TGTGCCAGCAGCCCGGGTGGGAGGGCACAGAACACCGGGGAGCTGTTTTTT. The V and J genes are TRBV5-4 and TRBJ2-2, with TRBD2 identical over 7 bases. The CDR3 contains 17 residues. Germline V gene sequence: CDR1 SGHNT, CDR2 YYREEE (reference sequence). Trimming at V came to 4 bases and at J to 1 base, leaving 10 bases not matched to a gene.

The chain carries TRBV19 and TRBJ2-3; 9 bases align to TRBD1. Germline CDR1 LNHDA, CDR2 SQIVND (reference sequence). The length of the CDR3 is 16 residues. Trimming took 5 bases from V and 4 from J; bases not matched to a gene: 10. The CDR3 DNA is TGTGCCAGTAGTCCCAACAGGGGGCGCGGGGCAGATACGCAGTATTTT. Translating gives CASSPNRGRGADTQYF.

The rearrangement links TRBV19 to TRBJ2-5, with 10 positions matching TRBD1. The junction had 8 bases not matched to a gene; V was cut back by 7 bases and J by 6 bases. The CDR3 is 14 residues long. The germline CDR1 and CDR2 sequences are LNHDA and SQIVND (reference sequence). The CDR3 spells CASMGTGEMKTQYF. CDR3 DNA: TGTGCCAGTATGGGGACAGGGGAAATGAAGACCCAGTACTTC.

This rearrangement joins TRBV5-1 to TRBJ2-5; TRBD2 might be the D (6 bases). This CDR3 has 17 amino acids. Trimming removed 0 bases from V and 1 base from J, with 16 bases in between. CDR1 and CDR2 (germline): SGHRS, YFSETQ. The CDR3 region has the DNA TGCGCCAGCAGCTTGGTAAGGGGACTGACTATCCAAGAGACCCAGTACTTC. It codes for CASSLVRGLTIQETQYF.

The rearrangement uses TRBV10-3 and TRBJ1-4, with a weak D call TRBD1 (6 bases). The V end lost 5 bases, the J end lost 4 bases, and 11 bases lay between the germline ends. Germline loops: CDR1 ENHRY, CDR2 SYGVKD. This CDR3 contains 14 residues. CDR3 loop: CAISKGGDNEKLFF. Here the CDR3 DNA reads TGTGCCATCAGTAAAGGGGGGGATAATGAAAAACTGTTTTTT.

DNA for the CDR3: TGTGCCAGTAGTTCCAGGAGGTTGGGAGGATACGAGCAGTACTTC. Encoded protein: CASSSRRLGGYEQYF. This chain uses TRBV19 with TRBJ2-7; maybe TRBD2 (6 bases). CDR3 length equals 15 residues. The ends were cut back, 5 bases at V and 4 bases at J, with 18 bases in the middle. Germline assignment: CDR1 LNHDA and CDR2 SQIVND (reference sequence).

This clone has only one observation. V and J are TRBV3-1 (or the pseudogene TRBV3-2) and TRBJ2-2, with D maybe TRBD2 (6 bases). The CDR3 is 14 amino acids. The germline V and J ends were trimmed by 8 bases and 3 bases, with 13 bases remaining between them. The germline gives CDR1 LGHDT, CDR2 YNNKEL (reference sequence). This chain's CDR3 is CASRDSADTGELFF. CDR3 in DNA: TGTGCCAGCCGGGACTCGGCCGACACCGGGGAGCTGTTTTTT.

This chain joins TRBV6-2 or TRBV6-3 and TRBJ2-7; D might be TRBD2 (6 bases). Trimming took 6 bases from V and 1 from J, leaving 13 bases between them. The CDR3 runs 14 residues. CDR1 and CDR2 from the germline V gene are MNHEY and SVGEGT. The CDR3 region is CASSTGTPSYEQYF. The CDR3 DNA reads TGTGCCAGCAGCACCGGGACTCCTTCCTACGAGCAGTACTTC.

This clone was seen more than once but under ten times. The chain carries TRBV7-2 and TRBJ1-1; D is possibly TRBD1 (5 bases). Germline V gene data show CDR1 as SGHTA and CDR2 as FQGNSA. Trimming stripped 7 bases from V and 4 bases from J, with 16 bases between. The length of the CDR3 is 14 residues. The CDR3 loop is CASTLSTGTTEAFF. For the CDR3, the DNA is TGTGCCAGCACCCTTAGTACAGGAACCACTGAAGCTTTCTTT.

This sequence joins TRBV10-3 and TRBJ2-2, with 11 bases that match TRBD1. The CDR3 totals 14 residues. J gave up 7 bases and V 4 bases, and 2 bases lay outside the gene matches. CDR1 and CDR2 from the germline V gene are ENHRY and SYGVKD. The CDR3 DNA sequence: TGTGCCATCAGTGGGACAGGGGGCGTCGGGGAGCTGTTTTTT. It is translated as CAISGTGGVGELFF.

The V and J genes are TRBV5-4 and TRBJ2-1, with D tentatively TRBD2 (5 bases). CDR3 length: 15 amino acids. Germline CDR1 SGHNT, CDR2 YYREEE (reference sequence). Trimming cost V 4 bases and J 7 bases, with 18 bases left between them. CDR3 region: CASSPASPLPNEQFF. The CDR3 DNA is TGTGCCAGCAGCCCCGCTAGCCCTCTCCCGAATGAGCAGTTCTTC.